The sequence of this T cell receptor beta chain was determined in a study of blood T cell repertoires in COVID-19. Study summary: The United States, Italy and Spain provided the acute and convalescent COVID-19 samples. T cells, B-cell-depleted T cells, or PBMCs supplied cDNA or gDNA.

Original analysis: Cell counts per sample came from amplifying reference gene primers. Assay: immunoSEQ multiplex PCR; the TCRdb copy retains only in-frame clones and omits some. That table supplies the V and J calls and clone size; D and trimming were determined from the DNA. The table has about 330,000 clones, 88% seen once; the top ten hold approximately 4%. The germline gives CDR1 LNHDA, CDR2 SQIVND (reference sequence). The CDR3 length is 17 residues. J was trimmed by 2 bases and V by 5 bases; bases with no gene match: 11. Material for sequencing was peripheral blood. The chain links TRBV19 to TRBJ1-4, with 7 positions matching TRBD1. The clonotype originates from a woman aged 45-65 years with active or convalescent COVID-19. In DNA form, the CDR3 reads TGTGCCAGTAGTCGACAGGGTCGGAGCGGGACTAATGAAAAACTGTTTTTT. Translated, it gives CASSRQGRSGTNEKLFF.